The 8 T cell receptor beta chains below all came from one sample that was sequenced in a study of shared clonotypes between healthy human individuals. Clones were read by immunoSEQ multiplex PCR, and TCRdb kept only the in-frame ones, dropping some. This table holds almost 750,000 clones, over 55% found once. The sequenced sample was memory CD4+ T cells sorted from blood. Subset meaning: CD45RA-negative fraction. Source of these receptors: a woman in her thirties in good health.

The chain employs TRBV11-2 and TRBJ2-5; D could derive from TRBD1 or TRBD2 (5 bases each). This CDR3 region has 13 residues. With 3 bases removed from V and 4 bases from J, the gap between germline ends came to 9 bases. In germline, CDR1 is SGHAT, CDR2 FQNNGV. The CDR3 region is CASSFPGTETQYF. CDR3 coding DNA: TGTGCCAGCAGCTTTCCTGGGACAGAGACCCAGTACTTC.

Here the CDR3 reads CRGEAGEEQYF. Written as DNA, the CDR3 is TGCAGGGGAGAAGCGGGGGAAGAGCAGTACTTC. This rearrangement joins TRBV20-1 to TRBJ2-7, with 8 bases identical to TRBD2. The CDR3 runs 11 residues. Per germline, CDR1 DFQATT and CDR2 SNEGSKA (reference sequence).

The chain uses TRBV29-1 and TRBJ2-3, with D unresolved. Trimming took 3 bases from V and 0 from J, leaving 10 bases between them. CDR3 length equals 14 residues. Germline CDR1 and CDR2: SQVTM and ANQGSEA. The CDR3 reads CSVEAPTSTDTQYF. CDR3 bases: TGCAGCGTTGAGGCCCCCACTAGCACAGATACGCAGTATTTT.

V is TRBV2 and J is TRBJ1-5, with 7 bases fitting TRBD1. The length of the CDR3 is 13 residues. Germline loops: CDR1 SNHLY, CDR2 FYNNEI. V gave up 6 bases and J gave up 6 bases; unmatched junction bases: 5. CDR3 DNA sequence: TGTGCCAGCAGGGGGACAGTAGCTCAGCCCCAGCATTTT. Protein: CASRGTVAQPQHF.

This clone was seen only a few times. This sequence joins TRBV5-1 and TRBJ2-7, with TRBD1 matching over 9 bases. With V trimmed by 0 bases and J by 1 base, 8 bases remained unmatched. The V gene's germline CDR1 is SGHRS and CDR2 YFSETQ. The CDR3 extends over 17 amino acids. The CDR3 spells CASSLARLGQGSYEQYF. In nucleotides, the CDR3 is TGCGCCAGCAGCTTGGCCAGGTTGGGACAGGGATCCTACGAGCAGTACTTC.

This clone was detected once. This CDR3 is also generated by other DNA sequences in the sample. This chain connects TRBV7-9 to TRBJ1-4, with D possibly being TRBD1 (6 bases). The V end lost 6 bases, the J end lost 0 bases, and 8 bases lay between the germline ends. This CDR3 has 14 amino acids. From germline, CDR1 is SEHNR and CDR2 FQNEAQ (reference sequence). CDR3 bases: TGTGCCAGCAGTCGGACAGCAACTAATGAAAAACTGTTTTTT. This translates into CASSRTATNEKLFF.

The chain employs TRBV18 and TRBJ1-5, with 8 bases fitting TRBD1. V lost 6 bases to trimming and J lost 6 bases; unmatched junction nucleotides: 10. The CDR3 extends over 15 amino acids. Germline V CDR1 and CDR2: KGHSH, LQKENI. CDR3 DNA sequence: TGTGCCAGCTCTTCCTCGACAGGGGAGGGTCAGCCCCAGCATTTT. It is translated as CASSSSTGEGQPQHF. Full variable domain (rest looked up from reference TRBV18 and TRBJ1-5): NAGVMQNPRHLVRRRGQEARLRCSPMKGHSHVYWYRQLPEEGLKFMVYLQKENIIDESGMPKERFSAEFPKEGPSILRIQQVVRGDSAAYFCASSSSTGEGQPQHFGDGTRLSIL.

The chain combines TRBV2 with TRBJ1-1; possible D gene TRBD1, 6 bases. V was clipped by 11 bases and J by 4 bases, with 17 bases between them. Germline V gene lookup returns CDR1 SNHLY and CDR2 FYNNEI. CDR3 length equals 13 residues. CDR3 sequence (DNA): TGTGCCTCAAGACAGGATAGACTCACTGAAGCTTTCTTT. Its translation: CASRQDRLTEAFF.